The 28 T cell receptor beta chains listed next were all sequenced from one sample in a study of vaccination effects on CD4 cells after COVID-19. With roughly nine days of culture completed, CD4+ T cells were isolated. Participants got two doses of BNT162b2 or mRNA-1273 vaccine. Libraries were prepared by immunoSEQ multiplex PCR; TCRdb keeps only in-frame clonotypes and omits some of them. Here the sample spans approximately 60,000 clones, 78% being singletons. Antigens of these TCRs are unknown. Specimen: CD4+ T cells from PBMCs cultured without peptide, collected after COVID-19 vaccination. These receptors came from a human donor who received a COVID-19 vaccine.

The rearrangement links TRBV12-3 or TRBV12-4 to TRBJ1-1; tentatively, D is TRBD1 (5 bases). This CDR3 is built from 13 residues. V was cut by 3 bases and J by 6 bases, with 11 bases left in between. CDR3 bases: TGTGCCAGCAGTTTTCAGGGTAGGTCTGAAGCTTTCTTT. Translating gives CASSFQGRSEAFF.

V usage is TRBV9 and J usage is TRBJ1-1; D ambiguous. There are 13 residues in the CDR3. The V gene lost 1 base and the J gene lost 1 base, with 5 bases spanning the gap. From germline, CDR1 is SGDLS and CDR2 YYNGEE. CDR3 in DNA: TGTGCCAGCAGCGTACAGGAGAACACTGAAGCTTTCTTT. This encodes CASSVQENTEAFF.

A few counts support this clone. The gene calls are TRBV27 and TRBJ1-6; 7 bases are shared with TRBD1. V gave up 6 bases and J gave up 7 bases; unmatched junction bases: 9. Germline V lookup: CDR1 MNHEY, CDR2 SMNVEV (reference sequence). The CDR3 has 15 residues. The CDR3 DNA follows: TGTGCCAGCAGGGTAAGACAGGGTGAGAATTCACCCCTCCACTTT. This sequence encodes CASRVRQGENSPLHF.

The J gene is TRBJ1-1, the V gene TRBV6-5; 7 bases match TRBD1. CDR3 size: 13 residues. Germline CDR1 is MNHEY and CDR2 is SVGAGI. After removal of 4 bases from V and 2 bases from J, the junction contained 1 base not matched to a gene. This CDR3 reads CASSWDSNTEAFF. The CDR3 DNA sequence: TGTGCCAGCAGTTGGGACAGCAACACTGAAGCTTTCTTT.

The chain joins TRBV3-1 (or the pseudogene TRBV3-2) to TRBJ1-1; 10 bases are shared with TRBD1. Trimming cost V 0 bases and J 4 bases; bases outside gene matches: 8. Germline V CDR1 and CDR2: LGHDT, YNNKEL (reference sequence). This CDR3 spans 17 amino acids. In nucleotides, the CDR3 is TGTGCCAGCAGCCAAGAGAAAGGGGACAGGGGACGCACTGAAGCTTTCTTT. Translated, it gives CASSQEKGDRGRTEAFF.

This clone was detected a few times. The chain carries TRBV19 and TRBJ2-1, with 7 bases lining up with TRBD1. V lost 4 bases and J lost 5; bases outside the gene matches: 5. There are 14 residues in the CDR3. Germline V gene lookup returns CDR1 LNHDA and CDR2 SQIVND (reference sequence). The CDR3 loop is CASSRGQLNNEQFF. The CDR3 DNA reads as TGTGCCAGTAGTAGGGGACAGCTAAACAATGAGCAGTTCTTC. The full variable domain, rest sourced from reference TRBV19 and TRBJ2-1, is DGGITQSPKYLFRKEGQNVTLSCEQNLNHDAMYWYRQDPGQGLRLIYYSQIVNDFQKGDIAEGYSVSREKKESFPLTVTSAQKNPTAFYLCASSRGQLNNEQFFGPGTRLTVL.

The genes are TRBV25-1 and TRBJ2-2; D is ambiguous. In germline, CDR1 is MGHDK, CDR2 SYGVNS. Trimming shortened V by 4 bases and J by 5 bases, and 14 bases separated the two germline ends. This CDR3 has 15 amino acids. The CDR3 here is CASSASSGLTGELFF. CDR3 nucleotides: TGTGCCAGCAGTGCCTCCTCGGGTTTGACCGGGGAGCTGTTTTTT.

This clone has more than one count but fewer than ten. This chain uses TRBV27 with TRBJ1-2, with TRBD1 identical over 8 bases. With V trimmed by 6 bases and J by 6 bases, 9 bases remained unmatched. Germline V CDR1 and CDR2: MNHEY, SMNVEV (reference sequence). There are 14 residues in the CDR3. The CDR3 nucleotides are TGTGCCAGCAGACTACAGGGGGTGGGAAATGGCTACACCTTC. Residues: CASRLQGVGNGYTF.

The V call is TRBV4-2, the J call TRBJ2-5; D possibly corresponds to TRBD2 (6 bases). Germline CDR1 and CDR2: LGHNA and YNFKEQ. V lost 4 bases and J lost 3, with 12 bases in between. The CDR3 length is 14 residues. The CDR3 reads CASSPDWTKETQYF. Here the CDR3 DNA reads TGTGCCAGCAGCCCGGACTGGACTAAAGAGACCCAGTACTTC.

This clone came up a few times. The chain combines TRBV5-4 with TRBJ1-1, with TRBD1 as a possible D gene (6 bases). This CDR3 has 14 amino acids. Germline V gene sequence: CDR1 SGHNT, CDR2 YYREEE (reference sequence). V shed 3 bases and J shed 3 bases, with 12 bases lying between them. CDR3 DNA sequence: TGTGCCAGCAGCTCCCAGGGGAGCGACACTGAAGCTTTCTTT. Translation gives CASSSQGSDTEAFF. Combining the CDR3 with reference TRBV5-4 and TRBJ1-1 gives the whole variable domain ETGVTQSPTHLIKTRGQQVTLRCSSQSGHNTVSWYQQALGQGPQFIFQYYREEENGRGNFPPRFSGLQFPNYSSELNVNALELDDSALYLCASSSQGSDTEAFFGQGTRLTVV.

The table lists this clone with a few counts. The chain couples TRBV7-3 to TRBJ1-3, with D possibly matching TRBD1 (5 bases). CDR3 length: 13 amino acids. In germline, CDR1 is SGHTA, CDR2 FQGTGA. V gave up 6 bases and J gave up 1 base, with 7 bases separating them. CDR3: CASSPGSGNTIYF. The CDR3 region has the DNA TGTGCCAGCAGTCCAGGGTCTGGAAACACCATATATTTT.

This chain links TRBV7-9 with TRBJ1-2; the D gene is possibly TRBD1 (5 bases). Between the trimmed V and J ends, which lost 4 bases and 4 bases, there was a span of 13 bases. This CDR3 region has 14 residues. The V gene's germline CDR1 is SEHNR and CDR2 FQNEAQ (reference sequence). The CDR3 coding sequence is TGTGCCAGCAGCTCGCCCGGGACCGTCTATGGCTACACCTTC. It is translated as CASSSPGTVYGYTF.

The chain has TRBV25-1 and TRBJ2-3, with 11 nucleotides matching TRBD2. Germline trimming cut 8 bases from V and 4 bases from J; bases unmatched to any gene: 14. CDR3 length: 17 amino acids. CDR1 and CDR2 from the germline V gene are MGHDK and SYGVNS. The CDR3 bases are TGTGCCAGCCAAACCCATGAACTAGCGGGGGCTGCAGATACGCAGTATTTT. Translating it yields CASQTHELAGAADTQYF.

The table lists this clone with a few counts. The chain has TRBV7-2 and TRBJ1-2; D perhaps matches TRBD1 (5 bases). This CDR3 is 13 amino acids long. CDR1 SGHTA and CDR2 FQGNSA come from the germline V gene. Trimming cost V 6 bases and J 10 bases, with 18 bases left between them. The DNA for the CDR3 is TGTGCCAGCAGATCCGGGACGGTCCATGACTACACCTTC. It codes for CASRSGTVHDYTF.

This clone was found once. CDR3 protein: CASTGAGTGNTIYF. In DNA, the CDR3 is TGTGCCAGCACTGGGGCAGGGACTGGAAACACCATATATTTT. The chain recombines TRBV7-2 with TRBJ1-3, with D maybe TRBD1 (5 bases). CDR1 and CDR2 from the germline V gene are SGHTA and FQGNSA. This CDR3 is 14 amino acids long. Trimming cost V 7 bases and J 2 bases, with 12 bases left between them. Full variable domain (rest looked up from reference TRBV7-2 and TRBJ1-3): GAGVSQSPSNKVTEKGKDVELRCDPISGHTALYWYRQSLGQGLEFLIYFQGNSAPDKSGLPSDRFSAERTGGSVSTLTIQRTQQEDSAVYLCASTGAGTGNTIYFGEGSWLTVV.

The chain is built from TRBV11-3 and TRBJ2-3; 8 nucleotides align to TRBD2. V trimming: 1 base; J trimming: 2 bases; junction bases outside the gene matches: 5. Germline V gene sequence: CDR1 SGHNT, CDR2 YENEEA. This CDR3 spans 16 amino acids. Written as DNA, the CDR3 is TGTGCCAGCAGCTTAGTGACGGGGGGGGCCACAGATACGCAGTATTTT. Translating gives CASSLVTGGATDTQYF.

The gene calls are TRBV18 and TRBJ2-1; D is perhaps TRBD2 (5 bases). Germline V CDR1 and CDR2: KGHSH, LQKENI. Trimming removed 3 bases at V and 7 bases at J, with 13 bases between. The CDR3 has 14 residues. The CDR3 nucleotides are TGTGCCAGCTCACCGAGAGGACTTGGGAATGAGCAGTTCTTC. Its protein is CASSPRGLGNEQFF.

V usage is TRBV4-2 and J usage is TRBJ2-7; D gene uncertain. In germline, CDR1 is LGHNA, CDR2 YNFKEQ. The CDR3 is 15 amino acids. Trimming took 0 bases from V and 2 from J, leaving 11 bases between them. The CDR3 region is CASSQDYYGAYEQYF. The CDR3 DNA is TGTGCCAGCAGCCAAGATTATTACGGCGCCTACGAGCAGTACTTC.

This clone was seen more than once but under ten times. The V gene is TRBV3-1 (or the pseudogene TRBV3-2), the J gene TRBJ1-2; no clear D. This CDR3 spans 14 amino acids. Per the germline V gene, CDR1 is LGHDT and CDR2 is YNNKEL (reference sequence). V gave up 1 base and J gave up 4 bases, with 10 bases separating them. The CDR3 bases are TGTGCCAGCAGCCAAGGGTGGGCAGGCTATGGCTACACCTTC. Its protein product is CASSQGWAGYGYTF.

The rearrangement joins TRBV10-3 to TRBJ1-2; the D gene is possibly TRBD1 (5 bases). The germline V gene has CDR1 ENHRY and CDR2 SYGVKD. The CDR3 is made up of 13 amino acids. V shed 6 bases and J shed 8 bases, with 16 bases lying between them. This chain's CDR3 is CAISDSPLGGYTF. Here the CDR3 DNA reads TGTGCCATCAGCGACAGTCCTTTGGGAGGCTACACCTTC.

This CDR3 reads CASSQGQGGAGSQETQYF. The CDR3 DNA reads TGTGCCAGCAGCCAAGGACAGGGGGGCGCAGGGTCTCAAGAGACCCAGTACTTC. This chain joins TRBV11-2 and TRBJ2-5, with TRBD1 matching 10 bases. The CDR3 loop spans 18 amino acids. Germline V gene data show CDR1 as SGHAT and CDR2 as FQNNGV. V shed 5 bases and J 2 bases; nucleotides not matched to a gene: 14.

This clone was detected only a few times. The chain links TRBV28 to TRBJ1-5; tentatively, D is TRBD1 (6 bases). Germline loops: CDR1 MDHEN, CDR2 SYDVKM. Deletions cut 6 bases from V and 1 base from J, with 19 bases between. This CDR3 is 17 amino acids long. The CDR3 DNA reads as TGTGCCAGCAGGAAACAGGGTGGTTCTGTAAGCAATCAGCCCCAGCATTTT. This sequence encodes CASRKQGGSVSNQPQHF.

This rearrangement joins TRBV2 to TRBJ2-2, with 9 bases fitting TRBD2. V dropped 4 bases and J dropped 5; count of bases not matched to a gene: 5. Germline values: CDR1 SNHLY, CDR2 FYNNEI. This CDR3 has 15 residues. Here the CDR3 reads CASSVSGSRTGELFF. The CDR3 bases are TGTGCCAGCAGTGTTAGCGGGAGTAGGACCGGGGAGCTGTTTTTT.

In the case of this clone: At the DNA level, this CDR3 is encoded by other sequences in the same sample as well. V is TRBV29-1 and J is TRBJ1-5, with 11 bases identical to TRBD1. J gave up 5 bases and V 6 bases, and 3 bases lay outside the gene matches. There are 13 residues in the CDR3. CDR1 is SQVTM and CDR2 is ANQGSEA in the germline V gene. CDR3: CSVRDRGDQPQHF. In DNA, the CDR3 is TGCAGCGTCCGGGACAGGGGGGATCAGCCCCAGCATTTT.

With regard to this clone: At the DNA level, this CDR3 is encoded by other sequences in the same sample as well. CDR3 nucleotides: TGTGCCAGCAGTTTAAGGCAGGGGGGAGAAGCTTTCTTT. Translated, it gives CASSLRQGGEAFF. The rearrangement joins TRBV12-3 or TRBV12-4 to TRBJ1-1, with 7 bases matching TRBD1. The CDR3 has 13 amino acids. Trimming took 2 bases from V and 8 from J; bases not matched to a gene: 5.

This chain uses TRBV2 with TRBJ1-4, with D perhaps matching TRBD1 (5 bases). Germline CDR1 and CDR2: SNHLY and FYNNEI. V lost 2 bases to trimming and J lost 4 bases, with 11 bases between them. The CDR3 consists of 15 residues. The CDR3 protein is CASSEQGLSNEKLFF. The CDR3 region has the DNA TGTGCCAGCAGTGAACAGGGTCTTAGTAATGAAAAACTGTTTTTT.

This clone has a handful of counts. This sequence joins TRBV7-9 and TRBJ1-1; D is possibly TRBD1 (6 bases). Trimming removed 5 bases from V and 1 base from J, with 8 bases in between. The CDR3 has 13 amino acids. Germline CDR1 SEHNR, CDR2 FQNEAQ (reference sequence). The CDR3 coding sequence is TGTGCCAGCAGCCGGGACAAGAACACTGAAGCTTTCTTT. As protein: CASSRDKNTEAFF.

This clone was seen more than once but under ten times. The CDR3 here is CASSPRRVWGTEAFF. The CDR3 DNA reads as TGTGCCAGCAGTCCCCGACGCGTCTGGGGCACTGAAGCTTTCTTT. The V call is TRBV27, the J call TRBJ1-1; D ambiguous. CDR3 length equals 15 residues. The V gene lost 5 bases and the J gene lost 4 bases, with 17 bases spanning the gap. Germline CDR1 MNHEY, CDR2 SMNVEV (reference sequence).